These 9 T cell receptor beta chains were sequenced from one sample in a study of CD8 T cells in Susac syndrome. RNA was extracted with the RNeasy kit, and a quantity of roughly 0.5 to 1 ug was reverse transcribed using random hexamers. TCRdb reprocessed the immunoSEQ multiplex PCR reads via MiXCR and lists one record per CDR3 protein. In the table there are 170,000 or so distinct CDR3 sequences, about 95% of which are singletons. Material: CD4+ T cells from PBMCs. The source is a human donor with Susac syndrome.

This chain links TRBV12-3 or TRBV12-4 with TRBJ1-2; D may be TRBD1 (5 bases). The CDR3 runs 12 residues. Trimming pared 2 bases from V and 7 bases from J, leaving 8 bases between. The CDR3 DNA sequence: TGTGCCAGCAGTTTATTGGGGGGTGGCTACACCTTC. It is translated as CASSLLGGGYTF.

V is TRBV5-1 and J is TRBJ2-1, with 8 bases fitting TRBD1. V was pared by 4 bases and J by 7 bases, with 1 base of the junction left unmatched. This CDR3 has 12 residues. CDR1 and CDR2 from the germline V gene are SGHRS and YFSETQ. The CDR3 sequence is CASSDRGNEQFF. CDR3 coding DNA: TGCGCCAGCAGCGACAGGGGAAATGAGCAGTTCTTC.

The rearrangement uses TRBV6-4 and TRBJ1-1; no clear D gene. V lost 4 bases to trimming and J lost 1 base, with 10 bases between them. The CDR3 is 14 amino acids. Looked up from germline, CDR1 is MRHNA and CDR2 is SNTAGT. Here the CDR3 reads CASSAVGGNTEAFF. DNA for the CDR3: TGTGCCAGCAGTGCCGTAGGAGGGAACACTGAAGCTTTCTTT.

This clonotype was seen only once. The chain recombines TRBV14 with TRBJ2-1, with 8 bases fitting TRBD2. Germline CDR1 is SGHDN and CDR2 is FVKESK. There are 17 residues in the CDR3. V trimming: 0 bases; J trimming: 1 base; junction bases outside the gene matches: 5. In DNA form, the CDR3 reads TGTGCCAGCAGCCAAGATCTTGGGACTAGTTCCTACAATGAGCAGTTCTTC. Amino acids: CASSQDLGTSSYNEQFF.

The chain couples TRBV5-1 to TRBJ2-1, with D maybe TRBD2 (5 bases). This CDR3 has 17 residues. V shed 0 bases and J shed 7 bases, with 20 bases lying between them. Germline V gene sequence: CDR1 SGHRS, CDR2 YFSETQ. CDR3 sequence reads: CASSLVFQGSGGNEQFF. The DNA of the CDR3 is TGCGCCAGCAGCTTGGTGTTTCAAGGTTCAGGCGGGAATGAGCAGTTCTTC.

For the CDR3, the DNA is TGTGCCACCAGCAGAGATCCAAAGGAACCCGAGCAGTACTTC. Protein sequence: CATSRDPKEPEQYF. The chain carries TRBV15 and TRBJ2-7; no definite D call. Germline V CDR1 and CDR2: LNHNV, YYDKDF (reference sequence). The length of the CDR3 is 14 residues. The V and J ends lost 0 bases and 6 bases respectively, with 12 bases between them.

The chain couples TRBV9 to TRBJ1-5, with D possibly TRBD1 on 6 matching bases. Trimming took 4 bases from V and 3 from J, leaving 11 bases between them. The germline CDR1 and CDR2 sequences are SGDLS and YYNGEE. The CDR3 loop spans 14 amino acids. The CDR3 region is CASSLGQPNQPQHF. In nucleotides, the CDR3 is TGTGCCAGCAGCTTAGGACAGCCCAATCAGCCCCAGCATTTT.

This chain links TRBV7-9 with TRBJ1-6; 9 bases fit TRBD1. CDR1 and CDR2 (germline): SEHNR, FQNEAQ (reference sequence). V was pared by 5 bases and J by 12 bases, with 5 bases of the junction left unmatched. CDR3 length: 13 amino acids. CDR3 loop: CASSRGQGIPLHF. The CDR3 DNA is TGTGCCAGCAGCCGGGGACAGGGTATACCCCTCCACTTT.

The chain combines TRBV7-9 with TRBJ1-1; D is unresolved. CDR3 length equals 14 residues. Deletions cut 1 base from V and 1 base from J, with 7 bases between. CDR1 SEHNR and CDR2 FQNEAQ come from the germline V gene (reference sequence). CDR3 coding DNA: TGTGCCAGCAGCTTAGGCACGAGGAACACTGAAGCTTTCTTT. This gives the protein CASSLGTRNTEAFF.